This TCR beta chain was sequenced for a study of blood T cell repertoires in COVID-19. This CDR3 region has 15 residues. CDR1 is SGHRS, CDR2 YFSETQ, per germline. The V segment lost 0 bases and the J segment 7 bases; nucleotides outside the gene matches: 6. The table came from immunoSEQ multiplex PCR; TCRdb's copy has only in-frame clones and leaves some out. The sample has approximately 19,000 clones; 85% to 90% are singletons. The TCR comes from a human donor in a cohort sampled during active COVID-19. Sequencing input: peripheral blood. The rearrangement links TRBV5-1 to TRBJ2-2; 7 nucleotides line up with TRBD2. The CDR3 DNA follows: TGCGCCAGCAGCTTGGAAAGCGGGATGTACGGGGAGCTGTTTTTT. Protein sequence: CASSLESGMYGELFF.